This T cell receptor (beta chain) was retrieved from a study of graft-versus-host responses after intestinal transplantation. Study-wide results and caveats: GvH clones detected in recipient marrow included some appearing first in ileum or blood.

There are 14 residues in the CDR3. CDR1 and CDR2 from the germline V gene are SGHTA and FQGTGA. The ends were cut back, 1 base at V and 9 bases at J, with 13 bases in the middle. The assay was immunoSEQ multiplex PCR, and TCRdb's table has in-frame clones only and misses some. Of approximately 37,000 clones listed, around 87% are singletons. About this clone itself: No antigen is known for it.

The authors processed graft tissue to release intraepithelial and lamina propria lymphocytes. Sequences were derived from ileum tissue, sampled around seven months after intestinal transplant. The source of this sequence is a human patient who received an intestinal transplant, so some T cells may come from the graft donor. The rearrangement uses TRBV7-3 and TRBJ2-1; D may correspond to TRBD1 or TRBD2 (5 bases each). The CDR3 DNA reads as TGTGCCAGCAGCTTAAAACCCGGGGCCCCTGAGCAGTTCTTC. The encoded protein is CASSLKPGAPEQFF.